Given below is one TCR beta chain in context. Its antigen remains unidentified. The sample is drawn from a study of cytomegalovirus exposure and HLA in healthy donors. Germline CDR1 and CDR2: SGHDT and YYEEEE. The ends lost 1 base at V and 1 base at J; junction bases unmatched: 3. This CDR3 spans 15 amino acids. Overall study results and limits: Presence/absence analyses assumed roughly uniform sequencing depth across donors, which may not hold. Investigators reported over 150 TCR beta chains as tied to cytomegalovirus. Later on, an analysis showed TCR association rates differing by HLA locus, with DRB1 the most and HLA-C the fewest.

Vbeta (60) and Jbeta (13) primers were used in the PCR. Clones were sequenced by immunoSEQ multiplex PCR, and TCRdb holds only the in-frame ones, with some missing. The table lists roughly 130,000 clones, roughly two thirds of them singletons, with 1.6% in the top ten. The sequencing input was PBMCs. The V gene is TRBV5-6, the J gene TRBJ1-1, with 8 bases aligning to TRBD1. The TCR comes from a man aged 30 to 45 in good health and CMV-seropositive. The CDR3 region is CASSLLGQGNTEAFF. Here the CDR3 DNA reads TGTGCCAGCAGCTTGCTCGGACAGGGGAACACTGAAGCTTTCTTT.